This T cell receptor beta chain originates from a study of T-cell reconstitution after alpha-beta-depleted transplantation in children. Overall study findings and caveats: By about two months after transplant, alpha-beta T cells reportedly arose from several hundred graft clones that had expanded. T cells produced anew were the main source of T-cell counts and diversity one year after transplant. Certain patients had high TCRbeta diversity at day 60, and it came from recipient T cells and thymic progenitors that survived.

This clonotype was detected a few times. Its matching antigen is unknown. The V gene's germline CDR1 is LGHNA and CDR2 YSLEER. V gave up 4 bases and J gave up 2 bases, with 17 bases separating them. The CDR3 sequence is 16 residues long. Using unique molecular identifiers, the investigators prepared the TCRbeta library. Via MiXCR, TCRdb re-called the PCR reads, giving one row per CDR3 protein. The data show approximately 520,000 distinct CDR3 sequences, about an eighth seen once. This chain joins TRBV4-3 and TRBJ1-1; D is ambiguous. This TCR was recovered from a female patient between 2 and 15 years old who had a stem cell transplant for aplastic anemia, so the T cells may come from the graft donor. The starting material was PBMCs, mostly from graft donor cells, obtained 180 days after TCRalphabeta/CD19-depleted stem cell transplant. CDR3 bases: TGCGCCAGCAGCCTCCGGCCAGAGTCTTTAAACACTGAAGCTTTCTTT. It is translated as CASSLRPESLNTEAFF.